What follows is one T cell receptor (beta chain) and its context. Positive CCR7 selection of CD45RO-negative cells yielded the naive CD8 cells, and terminally differentiated effector memory CD45RA+ cells were excluded. The study drew its donors from healthy HIV-negative adults without recent acute infections or vaccinations. CDR3 length: 14 amino acids. CDR1 MNHEY and CDR2 SMNVEV come from the germline V gene (reference sequence). J gave up 2 bases and V 6 bases, and 7 bases lay outside the gene matches. These data are taken from a study of shared clonotypes between healthy human individuals. Splitting of each subset's genomic DNA was done evenly across several immunoSEQ plates. Produced via immunoSEQ multiplex PCR; TCRdb's table is partial and in-frame only. In the table there are over 750,000 clones, about 96% of which are singletons.

The V and J genes are TRBV27 and TRBJ2-7; 7 bases are a match to TRBD1. Sequenced sample: naive CD8+ T cells sorted from blood. The TCR sequence derives from a young man in good health. The CDR3 loop is CASSSYGTAYEQYF. CDR3 DNA sequence: TGTGCCAGCAGCTCGTACGGGACAGCCTACGAGCAGTACTTC.